Sequencing of this TCR beta chain was carried out in a study of shared clonotypes between healthy human individuals. About the study: The study enrolled two women and three men aged 18 to 49.

Unsorted samples used roughly 90 million PBMCs for genomic DNA. This clone was observed at least ten times. The method was immunoSEQ multiplex PCR; TCRdb's version includes in-frame clones alone and lacks a portion of them. The sample has about 490,000 clones, about 82% seen once; the top ten hold approximately 12%. CDR3 length: 12 residues. V lost 6 bases and J lost 3, with 5 bases in between. Germline V gives CDR1 SNHLY, CDR2 FYNNEI. The sequence was obtained from a woman in her forties in good health. Some clones in this sample may be carry-over from other donors' samples. The specimen sequenced was PBMCs. The chain has TRBV2 and TRBJ2-2, with unresolved D. CDR3 bases: TGTGCCAGCAGGCCCTACACCGGGGAGCTGTTTTTT. Residues: CASRPYTGELFF.